This T cell receptor beta chain was observed in a study of metastatic and nonmetastatic thyroid tumors. Across the study: The authors compared repertoires across blood and tumor or nodule tissue from malignant and benign thyroid patients.

Remarks on this clone: Germline and junction disagree at one end, which may indicate a read error.

Not a single patient had been given any form of treatment at any point before undergoing thyroid surgery. MiXCR reprocessed the PCR reads for TCRdb. This table holds 20,000 to 25,000 clones, less than 15% found once. CDR1 and CDR2 (germline): MNHEY, SVGEGT. The CDR3 spans 13 residues. The sample comprised blood. The V gene is TRBV6-2 or TRBV6-3, the J gene TRBJ1-2; TRBD1 might be the D (5 bases). The clonotype originates from a female donor with papillary thyroid cancer or a benign thyroid nodule (not recorded which). Some clones in this sample may be carry-over from other donors' samples. CDR3: CASSYGDSLGFCF. The DNA for the CDR3 is TGTGCCAGCAGTTACGGAGACAGTCTTGGCTTCTGCTTC.